Below, 28 T cell receptor beta chains from the same sample are listed, as sequenced in a study of T cell responses to AZD1222 COVID-19 vaccine (dated by TCRdb to about 2021). The library was built by means of the immunoSEQ multiplex PCR assay. TCRdb limited this immuneACCESS table to in-frame rearrangements with V and J called. A share of clones is missing; checked studies link under half to unresolved V genes, and the rest is unexplained. The sample yields around 100,000 clones; around 89% were counted once. Over 7.5% of the sample is taken by the ten largest. This specimen's time point label, per the study, means: baseline before first vaccination. The sequencing used peripheral blood, collected on day 0 of AZD1222 vaccination. Source of these receptors: an adult in good health.

This chain links TRBV12-3 or TRBV12-4 with TRBJ1-2; 7 positions match TRBD1. V was clipped by 6 bases and J by 14 bases; unmatched bases: 9. This CDR3 contains 11 residues. CDR3 sequence (DNA): TGTGCCAGCAGCTTACCGGGACAGACTACCTTC. As protein: CASSLPGQTTF.

The chain employs TRBV14 and TRBJ1-6; the D gene is possibly TRBD1 (5 bases). V lost 6 bases to trimming and J lost 7 bases, with 13 bases between them. Germline V CDR1 and CDR2: SGHDN, FVKESK. The CDR3 is made up of 14 amino acids. The DNA of the CDR3 is TGTGCCAGCAGGAGGGACCACTACAATTCACCCCTCCACTTT. It specifies CASRRDHYNSPLHF.

The chain combines TRBV27 with TRBJ2-7; TRBD1 matches 11 bases. CDR1 and CDR2 (germline): MNHEY, SMNVEV (reference sequence). The CDR3 has 15 amino acids. J lost 3 bases, V lost 5 bases, and 6 bases had no gene match. In nucleotides, the CDR3 is TGTGCCAGCAGTCTGGGGACAGGGGGGCTCTACGAGCAGTACTTC. Its protein is CASSLGTGGLYEQYF.

In this sample, this clone turned up once. The rearrangement uses TRBV9 and TRBJ1-6; no firm D call. The germline V and J ends were trimmed by 4 bases and 0 bases, with 11 bases remaining between them. Germline V CDR1 and CDR2: SGDLS, YYNGEE. This CDR3 is built from 16 residues. CDR3 region: CASSPAGSSYNSPLHF. As DNA, the CDR3 is TGTGCCAGCAGCCCCGCGGGTAGCTCCTATAATTCACCCCTCCACTTT. Full variable domain (remainder filled in from reference TRBV9 and TRBJ1-6): DSGVTQTPKHLITATGQRVTLRCSPRSGDLSVYWYQQSLDQGLQFLIQYYNGEERAKGNILERFSAQQFPDLHSELNLSSLELGDSALYFCASSPAGSSYNSPLHFGNGTRLTVT.

The V gene is TRBV13, the J gene TRBJ2-7, with D possibly TRBD2 on 5 matching bases. The germline V gene encodes CDR1 PRHDT and CDR2 FYEKMQ (reference sequence). Trimming left V 5 bases short and J 3 bases short, with 11 bases between. The CDR3 runs 13 residues. The CDR3 nucleotides read TGTGCCAGCAGCCCCGGACTGGGCTACGAGCAGTACTTC. It specifies CASSPGLGYEQYF.

This chain connects TRBV5-1 to TRBJ1-2; no clear D gene. The germline V gene has CDR1 SGHRS and CDR2 YFSETQ. Trimming pared 4 bases from V and 6 bases from J, leaving 19 bases between. There are 15 residues in the CDR3. Written as DNA, the CDR3 is TGCGCCAGCAGCATGGGCCAGAACAACCCCCATGGCTACACCTTC. It codes for CASSMGQNNPHGYTF. Full variable domain (rest looked up from reference TRBV5-1 and TRBJ1-2): KAGVTQTPRYLIKTRGQQVTLSCSPISGHRSVSWYQQTPGQGLQFLFEYFSETQRNKGNFPGRFSGRQFSNSRSEMNVSTLELGDSALYLCASSMGQNNPHGYTFGSGTRLTVV.

This sequence joins TRBV4-1 and TRBJ1-5; D is uncertain. Trimming stripped 1 base from V and 4 bases from J, with 8 bases between. The CDR3 sequence is 14 residues long. Germline-derived CDR1 and CDR2 are MGHRA and YSYEKL. The CDR3 sequence is CASSQGPFNQPQHF. The CDR3 DNA sequence: TGCGCCAGCAGCCAAGGACCGTTTAATCAGCCCCAGCATTTT.

The V gene is TRBV19, the J gene TRBJ2-6; D unresolved. The CDR3 covers 14 residues. Deletions cut 5 bases from V and 2 bases from J, with 7 bases between. Germline assignment: CDR1 LNHDA and CDR2 SQIVND (reference sequence). The chain's CDR3 is CASSHETGANVLTF. CDR3 DNA sequence: TGTGCCAGTAGTCACGAGACTGGGGCCAACGTCCTGACTTTC.

The chain combines TRBV4-2 with TRBJ2-7; 10 bases are a match to TRBD2. CDR1 and CDR2 (germline): LGHNA, YNFKEQ. The J segment lost 6 bases and the V segment lost 0 bases, leaving 14 bases of the junction unmatched. The CDR3 has 18 amino acids. CDR3 in DNA: TGTGCCAGCAGCCAAGATACTAGCGGGGTACCAAACTACGGCGAGCAGTACTTC. It specifies CASSQDTSGVPNYGEQYF.

In this sample, this clone turned up once. V gene TRBV28 combines with J gene TRBJ2-2, with 8 bases matching TRBD1. V shed 6 bases and J 2 bases; nucleotides not matched to a gene: 17. Germline V gives CDR1 MDHEN, CDR2 SYDVKM. The CDR3 length is 19 residues. CDR3 residues: CASRRHPSRTGPNTGELFF. In DNA form, the CDR3 reads TGTGCCAGCAGACGACACCCCTCAAGGACAGGGCCTAACACCGGGGAGCTGTTTTTT.

The genes are TRBV4-3 and TRBJ2-7; D is perhaps TRBD1 or TRBD2 (6 bases each). The CDR3 is 14 amino acids. Germline lookup yields CDR1 LGHNA and CDR2 YSLEER. V dropped 4 bases and J dropped 6 bases, with 16 bases sitting between them. CDR3: CASSRRGGIGEQYF. The CDR3 bases are TGCGCCAGCAGCCGCAGGGGAGGTATCGGCGAGCAGTACTTC.

CDR3 region: CATRGEGRGFNGYTF. DNA of the CDR3: TGTGCCACCAGAGGGGAGGGGCGCGGCTTTAATGGCTACACCTTC. The gene calls are TRBV6-5 and TRBJ1-2; perhaps TRBD1 as D (5 bases). Trimming cost V 10 bases and J 6 bases, with 24 bases left between them. The length of the CDR3 is 15 residues. CDR1 and CDR2 from the germline V gene are MNHEY and SVGAGI.

The sample holds one count of this clone. The J gene is TRBJ1-3, the V gene TRBV27; unclear D gene. V lost 6 bases and J lost 0, with 15 bases in between. From germline, CDR1 is MNHEY and CDR2 SMNVEV (reference sequence). The CDR3 has 16 amino acids. CDR3 loop: CASSRVGVLSGNTIYF. The CDR3 bases are TGTGCCAGCAGCCGAGTCGGGGTTCTCTCTGGAAACACCATATATTTT.

A few counts support this clone. The chain carries TRBV15 and TRBJ1-2, with D uncertain. CDR3 size: 12 residues. Germline V lookup: CDR1 LNHNV, CDR2 YYDKDF (reference sequence). V was shortened by 1 base and J by 11 bases, with 11 bases between the two germline ends. CDR3 in amino acids: CATSRGGATYTF. CDR3 sequence (DNA): TGTGCCACCAGCAGAGGGGGTGCTACTTACACCTTC.

The chain recombines TRBV2 with TRBJ1-6, with 9 bases lining up with TRBD1. The junction had 4 bases not matched to a gene; V was cut back by 6 bases and J by 10 bases. The CDR3 is made up of 13 amino acids. The germline V gene has CDR1 SNHLY and CDR2 FYNNEI. CDR3 region: CASRGDRESPLHF. The CDR3 DNA reads TGTGCCAGCAGAGGGGACAGGGAATCACCCCTCCACTTT.

CDR3 DNA: TGTGCCAGCAGTTTGAACGGCGGAGGCGGGGAGCTGTTTTTT. Residues: CASSLNGGGGELFF. This chain links TRBV27 with TRBJ2-2; perhaps TRBD2 as D (5 bases). With 3 bases removed from V and 7 bases from J, the gap between germline ends came to 12 bases. This CDR3 is 14 amino acids long. The germline V gene encodes CDR1 MNHEY and CDR2 SMNVEV (reference sequence).

The CDR3 is CASSHWTGSSYEQYF. The CDR3 DNA reads TGCGCCAGCAGCCATTGGACAGGGAGCTCCTACGAGCAGTACTTC. The rearrangement uses TRBV4-3 and TRBJ2-7, with 8 bases fitting TRBD1. In germline, CDR1 is LGHNA, CDR2 YSLEER. The CDR3 has 15 residues. Germline trimming cut 3 bases from V and 0 bases from J; bases unmatched to any gene: 4.

The gene calls are TRBV15 and TRBJ1-5; the D gene is possibly TRBD1 (5 bases). This CDR3 comprises 16 residues. Germline V gene lookup returns CDR1 LNHNV and CDR2 YYDKDF (reference sequence). Deletions cut 0 bases from V and 5 bases from J, with 14 bases between. The CDR3 loop reads CATSRDSPGLYQPQHF. The CDR3 bases are TGTGCCACCAGCAGAGATTCCCCAGGGCTGTATCAGCCCCAGCATTTT.

This clone was detected once. The chain has TRBV19 and TRBJ1-5, with TRBD1 identical over 9 bases. The germline CDR1 and CDR2 sequences are LNHDA and SQIVND (reference sequence). This CDR3 has 15 amino acids. With V trimmed by 4 bases and J by 6 bases, 7 bases remained unmatched. For the CDR3, the DNA is TGTGCCAGTAGTAATCAACAGGGGGCGACTCAGCCCCAGCATTTT. It encodes CASSNQQGATQPQHF.

The chain is built from TRBV19 and TRBJ1-5; D uncertain. Per germline, CDR1 LNHDA and CDR2 SQIVND (reference sequence). V was trimmed by 3 bases and J by 2 bases, leaving 8 bases between them. This CDR3 comprises 14 residues. In nucleotides, the CDR3 is TGTGCCAGTAGTATGTGGGTGGGCAATCAGCCCCAGCATTTT. Its translation: CASSMWVGNQPQHF.

CDR3 region: CASSLAAGLADRAYEQYF. The CDR3 DNA reads TGTGCCAGCAGCTTAGCAGCGGGCCTCGCGGACAGGGCCTACGAGCAGTACTTC. The chain is built from TRBV7-2 and TRBJ2-7; 8 nucleotides align to TRBD1. Trimming took 0 bases from V and 2 from J; bases not matched to a gene: 12. CDR1 and CDR2 from the germline V gene are SGHTA and FQGNSA. CDR3 size: 18 residues.

The J gene is TRBJ1-5, the V gene TRBV6-5; D is perhaps TRBD1 (6 bases). Germline-derived CDR1 and CDR2 are MNHEY and SVGAGI. V dropped 6 bases and J dropped 4 bases, with 13 bases sitting between them. The CDR3 runs to 14 residues. CDR3 sequence: CASRNRERNQPQHF. The CDR3 DNA is TGTGCCAGCAGAAACAGGGAAAGAAATCAGCCCCAGCATTTT.

The chain uses TRBV19 and TRBJ2-7; D gene unclear. V shed 10 bases and J shed 6 bases, with 16 bases lying between them. The CDR3 runs 12 residues. Germline lookup yields CDR1 LNHDA and CDR2 SQIVND (reference sequence). This CDR3 is CATAVKGLEQYF. CDR3 nucleotides: TGTGCCACGGCGGTAAAGGGTCTCGAGCAGTACTTC.

In this sample, this clone turned up a few times. The J gene is TRBJ1-2, the V gene TRBV4-2, with 8 positions matching TRBD1. The CDR3 has 13 residues. Unmatched junction bases numbered 8, after V lost 6 bases and J lost 8 bases. CDR1 and CDR2 (germline): LGHNA, YNFKEQ. This CDR3 is CASRGRGRRGYTF. CDR3 DNA sequence: TGTGCCAGCAGGGGCAGGGGGCGGAGAGGCTACACCTTC.

The CDR3 sequence is CASSFSSSREVGELFF. The CDR3, as DNA: TGTGCCAGCAGCTTCTCATCTTCCCGGGAGGTCGGGGAGCTGTTTTTT. The chain couples TRBV7-2 to TRBJ2-2; TRBD2 agrees at 7 bases. The CDR3 has 16 residues. CDR1 is SGHTA and CDR2 is FQGNSA in the germline V gene. Trimming removed 3 bases from V and 7 bases from J; junction bases left unmatched: 11.

This clone has ten or more counts. The chain recombines TRBV6-1 with TRBJ2-5; 11 bases fit TRBD1. V dropped 2 bases and J dropped 5; count of bases not matched to a gene: 4. The germline V gene has CDR1 MNHNS and CDR2 SASEGT. This CDR3 has 15 residues. Written as DNA, the CDR3 is TGTGCCAGCAGTGAAAGGACAGGGGGCGCGGAGACCCAGTACTTC. This sequence encodes CASSERTGGAETQYF.

The chain uses TRBV2 and TRBJ2-5; the D is unclear. CDR1 and CDR2 from the germline V gene are SNHLY and FYNNEI. The V and J ends lost 6 bases and 5 bases respectively, with 16 bases between them. The CDR3 length is 14 residues. CDR3 DNA sequence: TGTGCCAGCAGAGCGACCGACGGGTCGGAGACCCAGTACTTC. It is translated as CASRATDGSETQYF.

The chain couples TRBV18 to TRBJ2-3; 13 bases line up with TRBD2. CDR1 is KGHSH, CDR2 LQKENI, per germline. CDR3 length: 18 amino acids. The ends lost 5 bases at V and 0 bases at J; junction bases unmatched: 8. The CDR3 nucleotides are TGTGCCAGCTCATCCACAACGACTAGCGGGGGGAGCACAGATACGCAGTATTTT. Protein sequence: CASSSTTTSGGSTDTQYF.